Presented here are 28 T cell receptor beta chains from one specimen sequenced in a study of CD8+ T cells in alopecia areata. Extraction of RNA preceded its reverse transcription into cDNA, which served as the sequencing template. Profiled with immunoSEQ multiplex PCR; TCRdb holds only in-frame clones, not every one. The table records fewer than 250,000 clones, roughly two fifths of them present only once. The treatment was: oral pan-JAK inhibitor, 5-10 mg twice daily. This sample comprised CD4+ T cells sorted from blood, obtained between weeks 30 and 35, from a patient treated with tofacitinib. These receptors were obtained from a human donor with alopecia areata.

The J gene is TRBJ2-1, the V gene TRBV6-1; 12 bases are shared with TRBD2. CDR3 size: 15 residues. J was trimmed by 7 bases and V by 4 bases; bases with no gene match: 5. Germline CDR1 and CDR2: MNHNS and SASEGT. DNA of the CDR3: TGTGCCAGCAGTGCTCTAGCGGGAGGGCCGAATGAGCAGTTCTTC. Translated: CASSALAGGPNEQFF.

The V gene is TRBV9, the J gene TRBJ1-1, with a tentative D call TRBD1 (5 bases). Trimming pared 0 bases from V and 3 bases from J, leaving 9 bases between. From germline, CDR1 is SGDLS and CDR2 YYNGEE. The CDR3 consists of 14 residues. The DNA for the CDR3 is TGTGCCAGCAGCGTAGTAGTAGGGGACACTGAAGCTTTCTTT. It is translated as CASSVVVGDTEAFF.

Only a few counts were recorded for this clone. The gene calls are TRBV4-2 and TRBJ2-7; D remains ambiguous. CDR1 is LGHNA, CDR2 YNFKEQ, per germline. There are 14 residues in the CDR3. The ends were cut back, 0 bases at V and 1 base at J, with 7 bases in the middle. The CDR3 DNA reads TGTGCCAGCAGCCAAGAAGACGGTTCCTACGAGCAGTACTTC. The encoded protein is CASSQEDGSYEQYF.

The genes are TRBV30 and TRBJ2-1; D is undetermined. The V gene's germline CDR1 is GTSNPN and CDR2 SVGIG (reference sequence). The length of the CDR3 is 12 residues. Deletions cut 5 bases from V and 6 bases from J, with 11 bases between. The CDR3 bases are TGTGCCTGGGGGGTGGGCGGCAATGAGCAGTTCTTC. It codes for CAWGVGGNEQFF.

The V gene is TRBV18, the J gene TRBJ1-5, with D unclear. This CDR3 has 16 residues. V lost 2 bases to trimming and J lost 5 bases, with 16 bases between them. CDR1 and CDR2 from the germline V gene are KGHSH and LQKENI. CDR3 sequence (DNA): TGTGCCAGCTCACCATCTGGCCAGGTGAATGATCAGCCCCAGCATTTT. Translation: CASSPSGQVNDQPQHF.

This clone occurred many times. The chain links TRBV9 to TRBJ1-5; no definite D call. Trimming shortened V by 5 bases and J by 4 bases, and 13 bases separated the two germline ends. Germline CDR1 reads SGDLS; CDR2 reads YYNGEE. This CDR3 is 14 amino acids long. CDR3 DNA sequence: TGTGCCAGCAGTGGCCTGGGGAAGAATCAGCCCCAGCATTTT. Its protein product is CASSGLGKNQPQHF.

The J gene is TRBJ2-3, the V gene TRBV4-1, with 16 positions matching TRBD2. The CDR3 consists of 17 residues. Trimming cost V 4 bases and J 4 bases; bases outside gene matches: 5. Germline CDR1 is MGHRA and CDR2 is YSYEKL. CDR3 nucleotides: TGCGCCAGCAGCCCGGGACTAGCGGGAGGGGATGCAGATACGCAGTATTTT. Its translation: CASSPGLAGGDADTQYF.

This clone has only one observation. The chain joins TRBV11-2 to TRBJ2-7, with TRBD2 matching 7 bases. Germline assignment: CDR1 SGHAT and CDR2 FQNNGV. After removal of 5 bases from V and 2 bases from J, the junction contained 12 bases not matched to a gene. The CDR3 runs 16 residues. CDR3 coding DNA: TGTGCCAGCAGCCCGACCACCGGGACTATCGCCTACGAGCAGTACTTC. Its translation is CASSPTTGTIAYEQYF.

This sequence joins TRBV29-1 and TRBJ1-1, with TRBD1 matching 7 bases. This CDR3 contains 12 residues. The V segment lost 7 bases and the J segment 2 bases; nucleotides outside the gene matches: 4. Germline V gene lookup returns CDR1 SQVTM and CDR2 ANQGSEA. CDR3 residues: CSGRQGNTEAFF. The CDR3 region has the DNA TGCAGCGGGCGACAGGGAAACACTGAAGCTTTCTTT.

This clone was picked up a small number of times. The chain joins TRBV4-1 to TRBJ2-3, with 7 bases matching TRBD2. V was pared by 3 bases and J by 6 bases, with 15 bases of the junction left unmatched. Germline V gene data show CDR1 as MGHRA and CDR2 as YSYEKL. The CDR3 covers 17 residues. For the CDR3, the DNA is TGCGCCAGCAGCCAGTTCCGAGGGAGAGGGAGGGAGGATACGCAGTATTTT. Its protein product is CASSQFRGRGREDTQYF.

The rearrangement links TRBV25-1 to TRBJ2-3; D is unresolved. The CDR3 extends over 15 amino acids. Trimming took off 4 bases at V and 4 bases at J, with 15 bases between the two ends. CDR1 MGHDK and CDR2 SYGVNS come from the germline V gene. DNA for the CDR3: TGTGCCAGCAGTGTCCGAGGAAGAAGGGCAGATACGCAGTATTTT. It encodes CASSVRGRRADTQYF.

The rearrangement links TRBV6-5 to TRBJ2-7, with a possible D match to TRBD1 (5 bases). Trimming pared 2 bases from V and 7 bases from J, leaving 18 bases between. This CDR3 comprises 15 residues. The germline V gene has CDR1 MNHEY and CDR2 SVGAGI. The CDR3 here is CASSYGATKAGEQYF. CDR3 DNA: TGTGCCAGCAGTTACGGGGCTACTAAAGCTGGGGAGCAGTACTTC.

This clone has a handful of counts. The chain is built from TRBV19 and TRBJ1-1; D possibly corresponds to TRBD1 (6 bases). The germline V gene encodes CDR1 LNHDA and CDR2 SQIVND (reference sequence). Trimming stripped 3 bases from V and 9 bases from J, with 17 bases between. This CDR3 spans 14 amino acids. The chain's CDR3 is CASSILTGTPKAFF. For the CDR3, the DNA is TGTGCCAGTAGTATTCTTACCGGGACACCTAAAGCTTTCTTT.

This clone was detected only a few times. The chain uses TRBV18 and TRBJ2-7, with a weak D call TRBD2 (5 bases). Trimming shortened V by 6 bases and J by 2 bases, and 14 bases separated the two germline ends. Germline lookup yields CDR1 KGHSH and CDR2 LQKENI. The CDR3 sequence is 14 residues long. Here the CDR3 reads CASSTGRETYEQYF. The CDR3 DNA follows: TGTGCCAGCTCGACCGGCCGGGAAACCTACGAGCAGTACTTC.

The CDR3 sequence is CASSSNTGELFF. The CDR3 DNA sequence: TGTGCCAGCAGCTCAAACACCGGGGAGCTGTTTTTT. The chain joins TRBV7-2 to TRBJ2-2; D not resolved. CDR1 is SGHTA, CDR2 FQGNSA, per germline. CDR3 size: 12 residues. V was trimmed by 4 bases and J by 2 bases, leaving 2 bases between them.

This chain uses TRBV30 with TRBJ2-1, with D maybe TRBD1 (6 bases). Between the trimmed V and J ends, which lost 5 bases and 7 bases, there was a span of 18 bases. Per the germline V gene, CDR1 is GTSNPN and CDR2 is SVGIG (reference sequence). The CDR3 has 14 amino acids. CDR3 loop: CAWQQGTSLNEQFF. The CDR3, as DNA: TGTGCCTGGCAACAGGGCACTAGTCTTAATGAGCAGTTCTTC.

V and J are TRBV30 and TRBJ1-4, with D possibly being TRBD1 (5 bases). Germline V gene data show CDR1 as GTSNPN and CDR2 as SVGIG (reference sequence). V was cut by 0 bases and J by 2 bases, with 10 bases left in between. The CDR3 is made up of 15 amino acids. The CDR3 DNA follows: TGTGCCTGGAGTGTAGCAGGGACGACTAATGAAAAACTGTTTTTT. This encodes CAWSVAGTTNEKLFF.

A few counts support this clone. This chain uses TRBV30 with TRBJ1-1; possible D gene TRBD1, 6 bases. The CDR3 is made up of 15 amino acids. Germline assignment: CDR1 GTSNPN and CDR2 SVGIG (reference sequence). V lost 0 bases to trimming and J lost 5 bases, with 16 bases between them. The CDR3 sequence: CAWSVRQGQVTEAFF. For the CDR3, the DNA is TGTGCCTGGAGTGTACGGCAGGGGCAGGTTACTGAAGCTTTCTTT.

The genes are TRBV30 and TRBJ1-5; D is unresolved. Trimming shortened V by 0 bases and J by 11 bases, and 14 bases separated the two germline ends. The CDR3 sequence is 13 residues long. CDR1 is GTSNPN, CDR2 SVGIG, per germline (reference sequence). The CDR3 nucleotides are TGTGCCTGGAGTGTCATCGGTTCGGGTACCCAGCATTTT. Its protein is CAWSVIGSGTQHF.

This rearrangement joins TRBV30 to TRBJ2-1, with 13 bases matching TRBD2. V shed 4 bases, J shed 9 bases, and the junction held 9 bases outside the gene matches. Germline V gene data show CDR1 as GTSNPN and CDR2 as SVGIG (reference sequence). The CDR3 has 15 amino acids. CDR3 loop: CAWIPLAGGKGEQFF. CDR3 in DNA: TGTGCCTGGATTCCACTAGCGGGAGGGAAGGGTGAGCAGTTCTTC.

This clone was seen a handful of times. The chain is built from TRBV5-6 and TRBJ1-6; D is unresolved. Trimming shortened V by 0 bases and J by 7 bases, and 11 bases separated the two germline ends. The CDR3 extends over 15 amino acids. Germline-derived CDR1 and CDR2 are SGHDT and YYEEEE. CDR3: CASSLGVGKNSPLHF. The CDR3 coding sequence is TGTGCCAGCAGCTTGGGGGTCGGGAAAAATTCACCCCTCCACTTT.

This clone turned up a few times. This rearrangement joins TRBV5-1 to TRBJ2-7; D possibly corresponds to TRBD1 (6 bases). CDR1 is SGHRS, CDR2 YFSETQ, per germline. The germline V and J ends were trimmed by 0 bases and 2 bases, with 9 bases remaining between them. The CDR3 loop spans 14 amino acids. CDR3: CASSLVTGPYEQYF. The CDR3 DNA is TGCGCCAGCAGCTTGGTAACAGGGCCCTACGAGCAGTACTTC.

The chain links TRBV12-5 to TRBJ2-7; TRBD1 agrees at 8 bases. After removal of 6 bases from V and 5 bases from J, the junction contained 6 bases not matched to a gene. The CDR3 has 13 amino acids. CDR1 and CDR2 from the germline V gene are LGHNT and FRNRAP. The CDR3 here is CASGLGTGHEQYF. The CDR3 region has the DNA TGTGCTAGTGGCCTCGGGACAGGCCACGAGCAGTACTTC. Using reference TRBV12-5 and TRBJ2-7 for the parts outside the CDR3, the full variable domain is DARVTQTPRHKVTEMGQEVTMRCQPILGHNTVFWYRQTMMQGLELLAYFRNRAPLDDSGMPKDRFSAEMPDATLATLKIQPSEPRDSAVYFCASGLGTGHEQYFGPGTRLTVT.

This clone has a handful of counts. The CDR3 reads CAISEEPNYGYTF. In DNA, the CDR3 is TGTGCCATCAGTGAGGAGCCCAACTATGGCTACACCTTC. The chain is built from TRBV10-3 and TRBJ1-2; D is unclear. CDR3 length: 13 amino acids. Germline V gene data show CDR1 as ENHRY and CDR2 as SYGVKD. Trimming shortened V by 2 bases and J by 2 bases, and 6 bases separated the two germline ends.

In its sample, this clone was seen a few times. The chain has TRBV6-5 and TRBJ1-2; TRBD1 might be the D (5 bases). CDR1 and CDR2 from the germline V gene are MNHEY and SVGAGI. The CDR3 has 13 residues. V lost 2 bases and J 1 base, leaving 5 bases between the germline ends. The CDR3 loop reads CASSYGGNYGYTF. The CDR3 DNA is TGTGCCAGCAGTTACGGGGGTAACTATGGCTACACCTTC.

The V and J genes are TRBV6-6 and TRBJ1-2; no definite D call. The CDR3 extends over 12 amino acids. V was cut by 6 bases and J by 4 bases, with 9 bases left in between. The germline V gene has CDR1 MNHNY and CDR2 SVGAGI (reference sequence). The DNA for the CDR3 is TGTGCCAGCAGCGGCGAGCTCTATGGCTACACCTTC. Translated, it gives CASSGELYGYTF.

Note on this clone: Other DNA sequences in the same sample also yield this CDR3. The chain uses TRBV25-1 and TRBJ1-2; D is possibly TRBD1 (5 bases). V was shortened by 1 base and J by 4 bases, with 13 bases between the two germline ends. This CDR3 contains 15 residues. CDR1 and CDR2 (germline): MGHDK, SYGVNS. CDR3 coding DNA: TGTGCCAGCAGTGAATCAGAGGGGAAGGGCTATGGCTACACCTTC. Encoded protein: CASSESEGKGYGYTF.

The chain couples TRBV27 to TRBJ1-5; a possible D gene is TRBD1 (5 bases). Trimming cost V 1 base and J 5 bases, with 9 bases left between them. Germline V gene sequence: CDR1 MNHEY, CDR2 SMNVEV (reference sequence). The CDR3 extends over 14 amino acids. The CDR3, as DNA: TGTGCCAGCAGTTTATGGGGCCCCTATCAGCCCCAGCATTTT. This sequence encodes CASSLWGPYQPQHF.